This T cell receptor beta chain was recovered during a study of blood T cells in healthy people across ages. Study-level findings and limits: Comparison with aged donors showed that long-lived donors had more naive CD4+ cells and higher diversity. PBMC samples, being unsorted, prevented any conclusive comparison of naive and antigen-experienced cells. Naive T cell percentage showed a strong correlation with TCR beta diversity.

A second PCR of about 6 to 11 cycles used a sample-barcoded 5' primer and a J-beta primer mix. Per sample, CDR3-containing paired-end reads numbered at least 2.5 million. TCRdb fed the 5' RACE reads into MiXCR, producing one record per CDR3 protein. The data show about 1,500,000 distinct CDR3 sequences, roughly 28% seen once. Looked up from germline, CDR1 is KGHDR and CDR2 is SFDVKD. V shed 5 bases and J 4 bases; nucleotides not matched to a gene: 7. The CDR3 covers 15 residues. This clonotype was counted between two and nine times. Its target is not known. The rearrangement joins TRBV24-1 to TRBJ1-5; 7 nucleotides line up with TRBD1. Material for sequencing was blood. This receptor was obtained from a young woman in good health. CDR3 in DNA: TGTGCCACCAGTGGCTTACAGGGGTCTAATCAGCCCCAGCATTTT. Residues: CATSGLQGSNQPQHF.